The 10 T cell receptor beta chains in this list originate from one sample, sequenced in a study of CD8+ T cells in alopecia areata. Sequencing templates came from extracted RNA that was reverse transcribed into cDNA. The protocol was immunoSEQ multiplex PCR, while the TCRdb copy is restricted to in-frame clones and leaves out a portion. The sample yields 170,000 or so clones, 53% seen once. Treatment described: oral pan-JAK inhibitor, 5-10 mg twice daily. The sample consisted of CD8+ T cells sorted from blood, taken at week 24, from a patient treated with tofacitinib. Receptors were obtained from a human donor with alopecia areata.

This clone occurred a few times. This chain's CDR3 is CASSLGQGWAGELFF. The CDR3 DNA reads TGTGCCAGCAGCTTAGGACAGGGATGGGCCGGGGAGCTGTTTTTT. V usage is TRBV11-2 and J usage is TRBJ2-2; TRBD1 matches at 7 bases. CDR1 and CDR2 from the germline V gene are SGHAT and FQNNGV. V was pared by 1 base and J by 6 bases, with 5 bases of the junction left unmatched. The length of the CDR3 is 15 residues.

This clone was seen only once. The chain uses TRBV29-1 and TRBJ2-5; no clear D gene. The CDR3 is 13 amino acids. V was shortened by 1 base and J by 2 bases, with 8 bases between the two germline ends. Germline V gene lookup returns CDR1 SQVTM and CDR2 ANQGSEA. CDR3 amino acids: CSVEAIQQETQYF. DNA of the CDR3: TGCAGCGTTGAAGCGATCCAGCAAGAGACCCAGTACTTC.

CDR3 sequence: CASSLGPGLLYGYTF. The CDR3 DNA reads TGTGCCAGCAGCTTAGGTCCAGGCCTGCTCTATGGCTACACCTTC. The rearrangement links TRBV11-2 to TRBJ1-2; D not resolved. Trimming left V 1 base short and J 4 bases short, with 13 bases between. Germline lookup yields CDR1 SGHAT and CDR2 FQNNGV. The CDR3 contains 15 residues.

V gene TRBV30 combines with J gene TRBJ2-7; D uncertain. The CDR3 has 11 amino acids. The germline V gene has CDR1 GTSNPN and CDR2 SVGIG (reference sequence). Trimming shortened V by 2 bases and J by 3 bases, and 5 bases separated the two germline ends. The CDR3 region is CAWSSRYEQYF. In DNA form, the CDR3 reads TGTGCCTGGAGTAGCCGCTACGAGCAGTACTTC.

V gene TRBV4-3 combines with J gene TRBJ2-7; no clear D. Germline CDR1 LGHNA, CDR2 YSLEER. Trimming stripped 0 bases from V and 4 bases from J, with 13 bases between. This CDR3 spans 15 amino acids. The CDR3 spells CASSQEDTSTYEQYF. CDR3 DNA sequence: TGCGCCAGCAGCCAAGAAGACACTTCCACTTACGAGCAGTACTTC.

The J gene is TRBJ1-2, the V gene TRBV7-9; 8 nucleotides match TRBD1. The trim removed 1 base at V and 10 bases at J, leaving 2 bases unmatched. This CDR3 is 12 amino acids long. Germline-derived CDR1 and CDR2 are SEHNR and FQNEAQ (reference sequence). The CDR3 sequence is CASSLGQGHYTF. CDR3 in DNA: TGTGCCAGCAGCTTAGGACAGGGGCACTACACCTTC.

The chain is built from TRBV30 and TRBJ1-5; 8 nucleotides line up with TRBD1. Per the germline V gene, CDR1 is GTSNPN and CDR2 is SVGIG (reference sequence). The CDR3 is 14 amino acids. V shed 3 bases, J shed 4 bases, and the junction held 5 bases outside the gene matches. In DNA, the CDR3 is TGTGCCTGGAGCCCGGGACAGGTAAATCAGCCCCAGCATTTT. It codes for CAWSPGQVNQPQHF.

Here the CDR3 reads CAISEPGDSYEQYF. CDR3 in DNA: TGTGCCATCAGTGAACCCGGGGACAGCTACGAGCAGTACTTC. The rearrangement links TRBV10-3 to TRBJ2-7, with TRBD1 identical over 7 bases. With 3 bases clipped from V and 3 bases from J, the junction kept 5 bases outside the gene matches. The length of the CDR3 is 14 residues. Germline V lookup: CDR1 ENHRY, CDR2 SYGVKD.

The chain carries TRBV30 and TRBJ1-5, with unresolved D. Germline values: CDR1 GTSNPN, CDR2 SVGIG (reference sequence). The CDR3 covers 13 residues. V shed 2 bases and J shed 7 bases, with 12 bases lying between them. DNA of the CDR3: TGTGCCTGGAGTCCAACTGCGGGGCAGCCCCAGCATTTT. Protein sequence: CAWSPTAGQPQHF. Full variable domain (missing parts from reference TRBV30 and TRBJ1-5): SQTIHQWPATLVQPVGSPLSLECTVEGTSNPNLYWYRQAAGRGLQLLFYSVGIGQISSEVPQNLSASRPQDRQFILSSKKLLLSDSGFYLCAWSPTAGQPQHFGDGTRLSIL.

This rearrangement joins TRBV29-1 to TRBJ2-7; D gene unclear. This CDR3 spans 14 amino acids. Trimming cost V 6 bases and J 3 bases, with 18 bases left between them. In germline, CDR1 is SQVTM, CDR2 ANQGSEA. Here the CDR3 DNA reads TGCAGCGTCCTCGGATCGGCCTCCATCTACGAGCAGTACTTC. This codes for CSVLGSASIYEQYF.